This T cell receptor (beta chain) was documented in a study of blood T cell repertoires in COVID-19. The overall study: Donors in the United States, Italy and Spain gave samples during acute or convalescent COVID-19. Sources were T cells, B-cell-depleted T cells, or PBMCs; the material itself was cDNA or gDNA.

Germline V CDR1 and CDR2: SGHNT, YENEEA. This CDR3 comprises 15 residues. V shed 2 bases and J shed 0 bases, with 11 bases lying between them. As handled by the study authors: Nucleated cell counts were estimated from reference gene primer amplification. The protocol was immunoSEQ multiplex PCR, while the TCRdb copy is restricted to in-frame clones and leaves out a portion. V and J calls and clone size are given by that table; D and trimming were obtained from the DNA. The repertoire holds around 240,000 clones, around 83% seen once, with roughly 1.4% in the top ten. This sequence originates from a woman aged 40 to 50 who had recovered from COVID-19. What was sequenced was peripheral blood. The chain employs TRBV11-3 and TRBJ2-7, with TRBD1 as a possible D gene (6 bases). In DNA, the CDR3 is TGTGCCAGCAGCTTAAGGCAGGGGAGCTCCTACGAGCAGTACTTC. Its protein is CASSLRQGSSYEQYF.